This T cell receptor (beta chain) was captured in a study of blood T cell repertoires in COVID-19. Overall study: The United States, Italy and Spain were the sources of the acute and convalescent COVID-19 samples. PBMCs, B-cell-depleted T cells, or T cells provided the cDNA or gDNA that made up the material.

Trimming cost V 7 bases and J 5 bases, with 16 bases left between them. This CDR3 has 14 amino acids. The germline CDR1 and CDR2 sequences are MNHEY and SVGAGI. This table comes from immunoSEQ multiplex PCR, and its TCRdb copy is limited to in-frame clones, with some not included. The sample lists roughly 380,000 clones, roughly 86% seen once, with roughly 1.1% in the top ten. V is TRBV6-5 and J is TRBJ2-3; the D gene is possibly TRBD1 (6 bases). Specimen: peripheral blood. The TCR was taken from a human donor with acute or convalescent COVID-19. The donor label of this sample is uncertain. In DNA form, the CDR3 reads TGTGCCAGCAACTTATTCACAGGGATAGATACGCAGTATTTT. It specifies CASNLFTGIDTQYF.